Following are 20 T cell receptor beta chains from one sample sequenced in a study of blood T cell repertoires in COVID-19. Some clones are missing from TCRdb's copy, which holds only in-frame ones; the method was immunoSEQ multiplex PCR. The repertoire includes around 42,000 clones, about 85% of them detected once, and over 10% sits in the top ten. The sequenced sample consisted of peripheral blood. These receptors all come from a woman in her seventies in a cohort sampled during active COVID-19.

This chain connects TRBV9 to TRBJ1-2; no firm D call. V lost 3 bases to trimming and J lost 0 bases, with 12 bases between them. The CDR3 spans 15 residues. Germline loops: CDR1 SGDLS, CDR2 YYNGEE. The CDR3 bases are TGTGCCAGCAGCGAGTGGGCAGCCACTAACTATGGCTACACCTTC. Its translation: CASSEWAATNYGYTF.

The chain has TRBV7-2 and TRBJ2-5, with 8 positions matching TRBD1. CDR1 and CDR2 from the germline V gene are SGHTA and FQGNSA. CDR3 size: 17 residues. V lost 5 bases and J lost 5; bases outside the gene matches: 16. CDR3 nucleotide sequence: TGTGCCAGCAGCCCCTCAGGGGCCAGGGGGCGAGGGGAGACCCAGTACTTC. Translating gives CASSPSGARGRGETQYF. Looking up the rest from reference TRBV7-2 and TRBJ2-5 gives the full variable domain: GAGVSQSPSNKVTEKGKDVELRCDPISGHTALYWYRQSLGQGLEFLIYFQGNSAPDKSGLPSDRFSAERTGGSVSTLTIQRTQQEDSAVYLCASSPSGARGRGETQYFGPGTRLLVL.

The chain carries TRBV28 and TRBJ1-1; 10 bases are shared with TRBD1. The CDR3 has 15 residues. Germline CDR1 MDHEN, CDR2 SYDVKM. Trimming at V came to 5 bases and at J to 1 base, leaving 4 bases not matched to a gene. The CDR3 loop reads CASSPWDRGNTEAFF. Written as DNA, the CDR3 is TGTGCCAGCAGTCCATGGGACAGGGGGAACACTGAAGCTTTCTTT.

The CDR3 DNA reads as TGTGCCAGCAGTGTGATCGGGGAAGCTTTCTTT. Its protein is CASSVIGEAFF. The chain is built from TRBV25-1 and TRBJ1-1; D remains ambiguous. Trimming cost V 4 bases and J 8 bases, with 8 bases left between them. Germline CDR1 is MGHDK and CDR2 is SYGVNS. The CDR3 sequence is 11 residues long.

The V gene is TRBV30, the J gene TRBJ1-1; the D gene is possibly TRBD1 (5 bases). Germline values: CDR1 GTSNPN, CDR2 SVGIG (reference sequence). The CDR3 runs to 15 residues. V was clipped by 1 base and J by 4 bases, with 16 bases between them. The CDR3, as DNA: TGTGCCTGGAGTGAGGGGCCCATCGGGGGCACTGAAGCTTTCTTT. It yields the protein CAWSEGPIGGTEAFF. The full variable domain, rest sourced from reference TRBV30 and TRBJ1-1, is SQTIHQWPATLVQPVGSPLSLECTVEGTSNPNLYWYRQAAGRGLQLLFYSVGIGQISSEVPQNLSASRPQDRQFILSSKKLLLSDSGFYLCAWSEGPIGGTEAFFGQGTRLTVV.

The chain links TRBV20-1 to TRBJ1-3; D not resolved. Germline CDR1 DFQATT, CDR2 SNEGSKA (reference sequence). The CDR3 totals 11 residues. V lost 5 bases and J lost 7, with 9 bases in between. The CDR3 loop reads CSAPLGNTIYF. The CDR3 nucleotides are TGCAGTGCTCCCCTCGGGAACACCATATATTTT.

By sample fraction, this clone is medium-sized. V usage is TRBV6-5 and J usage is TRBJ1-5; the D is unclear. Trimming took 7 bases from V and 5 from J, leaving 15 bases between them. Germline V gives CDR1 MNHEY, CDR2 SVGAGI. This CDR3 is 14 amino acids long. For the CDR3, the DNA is TGTGCCAGCACCGGAAGAACAGCAGATCAGCCCCAGCATTTT. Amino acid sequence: CASTGRTADQPQHF.

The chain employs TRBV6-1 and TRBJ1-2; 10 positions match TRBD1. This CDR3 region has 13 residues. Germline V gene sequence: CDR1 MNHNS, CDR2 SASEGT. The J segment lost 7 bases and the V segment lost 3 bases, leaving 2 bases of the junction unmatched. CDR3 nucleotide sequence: TGTGCCAGCAGTGAGGGGACAGGGGCTGGCTACACCTTC. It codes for CASSEGTGAGYTF.

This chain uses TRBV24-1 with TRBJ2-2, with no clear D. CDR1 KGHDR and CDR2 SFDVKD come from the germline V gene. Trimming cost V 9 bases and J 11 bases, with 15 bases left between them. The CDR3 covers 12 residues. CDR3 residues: CATSTELLELFF. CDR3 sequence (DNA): TGTGCCACCTCCACAGAGCTATTAGAGCTGTTTTTT.

CDR3 sequence reads: CASSPPTGTEAFF. The CDR3 DNA is TGTGCCAGCTCACCCCCGACAGGAACTGAAGCTTTCTTT. The chain is built from TRBV18 and TRBJ1-1, with a possible D match to TRBD1 (6 bases). CDR1 and CDR2 from the germline V gene are KGHSH and LQKENI. The CDR3 consists of 13 residues. Trimming cost V 3 bases and J 5 bases, with 10 bases left between them.

This chain's CDR3 is CASSAWGGVGLDNEQFF. Written as DNA, the CDR3 is TGTGCCAGCAGCGCCTGGGGGGGAGTTGGTCTTGACAATGAGCAGTTCTTC. The chain has TRBV2 and TRBJ2-1; 7 nucleotides align to TRBD2. The CDR3 has 17 amino acids. CDR1 and CDR2 (germline): SNHLY, FYNNEI. V shed 6 bases, J shed 5 bases, and the junction held 16 bases outside the gene matches.

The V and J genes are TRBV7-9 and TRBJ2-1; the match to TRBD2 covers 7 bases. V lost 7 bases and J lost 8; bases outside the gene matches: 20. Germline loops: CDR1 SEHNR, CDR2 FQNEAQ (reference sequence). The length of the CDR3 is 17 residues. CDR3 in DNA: TGTGCCAGCACCCCTAAGGAGGGAGGGCCTAGGCTGGATGAGCAGTTCTTC. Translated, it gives CASTPKEGGPRLDEQFF.

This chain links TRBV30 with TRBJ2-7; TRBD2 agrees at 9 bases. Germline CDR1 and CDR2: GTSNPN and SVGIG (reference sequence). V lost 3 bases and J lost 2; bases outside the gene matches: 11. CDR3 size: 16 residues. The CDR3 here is CAWRARWAGGPYEQYF. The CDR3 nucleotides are TGTGCCTGGAGAGCCAGGTGGGCGGGAGGGCCCTACGAGCAGTACTTC.

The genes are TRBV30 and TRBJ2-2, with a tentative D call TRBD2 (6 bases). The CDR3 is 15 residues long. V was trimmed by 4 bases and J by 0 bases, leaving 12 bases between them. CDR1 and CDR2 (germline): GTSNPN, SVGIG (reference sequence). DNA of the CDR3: TGTGCCTGGAATCCCGGGGGAGCGAACACCGGGGAGCTGTTTTTT. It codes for CAWNPGGANTGELFF.

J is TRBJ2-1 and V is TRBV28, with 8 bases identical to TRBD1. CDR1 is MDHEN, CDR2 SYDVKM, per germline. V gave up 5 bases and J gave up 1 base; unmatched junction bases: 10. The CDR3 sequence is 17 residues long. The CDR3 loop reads CASSPPSGTGSYNEQFF. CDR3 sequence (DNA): TGTGCCAGCAGTCCGCCCAGTGGGACAGGTTCCTACAATGAGCAGTTCTTC.

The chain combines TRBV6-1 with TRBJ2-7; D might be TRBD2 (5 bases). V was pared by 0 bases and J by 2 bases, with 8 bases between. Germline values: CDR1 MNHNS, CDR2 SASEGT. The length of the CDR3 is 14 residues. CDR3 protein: CASSEALRAYEQYF. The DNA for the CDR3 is TGTGCCAGCAGTGAAGCGTTGAGGGCCTACGAGCAGTACTTC.

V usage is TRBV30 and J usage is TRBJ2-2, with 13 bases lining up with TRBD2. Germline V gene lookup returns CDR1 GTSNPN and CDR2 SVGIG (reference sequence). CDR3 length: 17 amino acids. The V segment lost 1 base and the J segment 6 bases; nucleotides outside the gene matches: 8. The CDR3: CAWSGGLAGLGAGELFF. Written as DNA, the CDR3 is TGTGCCTGGAGTGGGGGACTAGCGGGACTCGGGGCCGGGGAGCTGTTTTTT.

The CDR3 spells CASSYSQGSLSGYTF. The CDR3 coding sequence is TGTGCCAGCAGTTACTCCCAGGGATCTCTCTCTGGCTACACCTTC. The chain links TRBV6-5 to TRBJ1-2; D possibly corresponds to TRBD1 (5 bases). The CDR3 sequence is 15 residues long. The V end lost 0 bases, the J end lost 7 bases, and 15 bases lay between the germline ends. Germline V gene lookup returns CDR1 MNHEY and CDR2 SVGAGI.

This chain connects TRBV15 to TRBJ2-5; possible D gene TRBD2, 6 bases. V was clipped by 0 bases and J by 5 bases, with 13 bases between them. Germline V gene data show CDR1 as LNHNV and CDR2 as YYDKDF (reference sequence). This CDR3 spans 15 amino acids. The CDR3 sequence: CATSRETQEGETQYF. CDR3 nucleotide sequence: TGTGCCACCAGCAGAGAGACACAGGAGGGGGAGACCCAGTACTTC.

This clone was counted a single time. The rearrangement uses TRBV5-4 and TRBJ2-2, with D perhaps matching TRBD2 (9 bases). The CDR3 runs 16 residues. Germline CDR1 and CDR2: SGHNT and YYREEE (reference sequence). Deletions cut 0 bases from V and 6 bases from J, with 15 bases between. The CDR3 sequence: CASSLGLAGQAGELFF. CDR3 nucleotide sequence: TGTGCCAGCAGCTTGGGGCTAGCGGGACAGGCCGGGGAGCTGTTTTTT.